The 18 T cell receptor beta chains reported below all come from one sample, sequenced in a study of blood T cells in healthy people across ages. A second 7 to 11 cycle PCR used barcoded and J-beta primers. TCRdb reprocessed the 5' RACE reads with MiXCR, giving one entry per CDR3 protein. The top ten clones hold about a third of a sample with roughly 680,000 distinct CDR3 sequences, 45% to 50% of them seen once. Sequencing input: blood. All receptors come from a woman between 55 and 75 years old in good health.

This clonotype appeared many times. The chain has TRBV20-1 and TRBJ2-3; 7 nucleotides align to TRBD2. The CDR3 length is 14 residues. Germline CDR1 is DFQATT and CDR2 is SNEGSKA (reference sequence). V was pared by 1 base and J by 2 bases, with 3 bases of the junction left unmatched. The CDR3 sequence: CSARGAGATDTQYF. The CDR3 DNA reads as TGCAGTGCTAGAGGGGCGGGAGCCACAGATACGCAGTATTTT.

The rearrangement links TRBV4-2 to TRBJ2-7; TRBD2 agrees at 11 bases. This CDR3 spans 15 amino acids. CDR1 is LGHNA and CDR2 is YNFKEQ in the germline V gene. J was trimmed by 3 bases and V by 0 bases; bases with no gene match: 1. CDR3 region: CASSQEGLAVYEQYF. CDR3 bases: TGTGCCAGCAGCCAAGAGGGACTAGCGGTCTACGAGCAGTACTTC.

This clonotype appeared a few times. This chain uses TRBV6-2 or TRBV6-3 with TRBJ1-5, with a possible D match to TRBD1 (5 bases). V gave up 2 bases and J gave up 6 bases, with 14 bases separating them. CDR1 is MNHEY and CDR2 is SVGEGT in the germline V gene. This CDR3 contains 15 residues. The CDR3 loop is CASSYIGGIGQPQHF. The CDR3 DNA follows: TGTGCCAGCAGTTACATTGGGGGGATCGGTCAGCCCCAGCATTTT.

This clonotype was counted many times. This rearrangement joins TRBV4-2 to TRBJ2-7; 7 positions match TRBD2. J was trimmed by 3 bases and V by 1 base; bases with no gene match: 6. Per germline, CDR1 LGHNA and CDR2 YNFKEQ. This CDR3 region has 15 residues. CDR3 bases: TGTGCCAGCAGCCAAGGGCTAGCGGCTGACTACGAGCAGTACTTC. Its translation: CASSQGLAADYEQYF.

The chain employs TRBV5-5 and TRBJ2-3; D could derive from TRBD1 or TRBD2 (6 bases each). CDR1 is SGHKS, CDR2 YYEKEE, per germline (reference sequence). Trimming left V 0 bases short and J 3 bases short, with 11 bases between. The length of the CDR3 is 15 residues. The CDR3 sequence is CASSLGGALTDTQYF. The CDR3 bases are TGTGCCAGCAGCTTGGGGGGGGCTTTGACAGATACGCAGTATTTT.

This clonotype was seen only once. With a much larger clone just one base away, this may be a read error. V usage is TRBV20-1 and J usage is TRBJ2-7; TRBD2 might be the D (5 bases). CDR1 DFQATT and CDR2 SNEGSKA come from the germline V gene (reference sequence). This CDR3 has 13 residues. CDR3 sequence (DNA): TGCTGTGCCGGGCCGGGAAGCTCCTACGAGCAGTACTTC. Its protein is CCAGPGSSYEQYF.

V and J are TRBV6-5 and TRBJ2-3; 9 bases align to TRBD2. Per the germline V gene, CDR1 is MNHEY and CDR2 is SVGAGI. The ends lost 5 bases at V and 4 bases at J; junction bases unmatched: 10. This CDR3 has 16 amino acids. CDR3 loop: CASSRLGTSFADTQYF. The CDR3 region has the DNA TGTGCCAGCAGTCGCCTTGGGACTAGCTTTGCAGATACGCAGTATTTT.

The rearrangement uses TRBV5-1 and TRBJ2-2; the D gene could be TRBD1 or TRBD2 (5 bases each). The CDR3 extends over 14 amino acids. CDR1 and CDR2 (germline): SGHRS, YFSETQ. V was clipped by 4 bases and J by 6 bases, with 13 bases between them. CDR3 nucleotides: TGCGCCAGCAGCCAGGGACCCTTGCCCGGGGAGCTGTTTTTT. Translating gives CASSQGPLPGELFF.

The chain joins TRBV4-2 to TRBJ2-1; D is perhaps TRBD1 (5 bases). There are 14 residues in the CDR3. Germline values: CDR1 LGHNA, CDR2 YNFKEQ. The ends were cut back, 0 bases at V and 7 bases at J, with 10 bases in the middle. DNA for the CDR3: TGTGCCAGCAGCCAAGACCAAGGGGTAAATGAGCAGTTCTTC. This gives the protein CASSQDQGVNEQFF.

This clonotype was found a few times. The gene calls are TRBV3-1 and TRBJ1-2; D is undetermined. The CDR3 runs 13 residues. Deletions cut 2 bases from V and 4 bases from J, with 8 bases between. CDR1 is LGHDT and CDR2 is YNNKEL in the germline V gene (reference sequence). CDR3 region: CASSQLSTYGYTF. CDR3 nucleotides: TGTGCCAGCAGCCAACTCTCAACCTATGGCTACACCTTC.

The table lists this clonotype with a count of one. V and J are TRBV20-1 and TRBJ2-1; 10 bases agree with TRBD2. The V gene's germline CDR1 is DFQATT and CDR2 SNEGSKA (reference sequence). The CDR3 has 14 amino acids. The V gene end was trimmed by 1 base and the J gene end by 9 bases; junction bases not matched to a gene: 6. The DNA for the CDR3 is TGCAGTGCTAGAGCGGCTAGCGGGAGAATTGAGCAGTTCTTC. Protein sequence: CSARAASGRIEQFF.

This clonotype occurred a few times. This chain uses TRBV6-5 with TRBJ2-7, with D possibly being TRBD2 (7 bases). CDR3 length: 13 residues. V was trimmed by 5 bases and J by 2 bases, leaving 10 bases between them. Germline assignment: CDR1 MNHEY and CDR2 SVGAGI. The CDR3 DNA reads TGTGCCAGCAGTATGGGGGGGCCCTACGAGCAGTACTTC. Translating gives CASSMGGPYEQYF.

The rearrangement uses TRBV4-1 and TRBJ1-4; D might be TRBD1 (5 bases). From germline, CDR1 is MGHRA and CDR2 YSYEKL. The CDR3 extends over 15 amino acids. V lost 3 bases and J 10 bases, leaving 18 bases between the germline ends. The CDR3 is CASSQPRDGERKLFF. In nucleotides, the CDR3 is TGCGCCAGCAGCCAGCCCCGGGACGGGGAACGAAAACTGTTTTTT.

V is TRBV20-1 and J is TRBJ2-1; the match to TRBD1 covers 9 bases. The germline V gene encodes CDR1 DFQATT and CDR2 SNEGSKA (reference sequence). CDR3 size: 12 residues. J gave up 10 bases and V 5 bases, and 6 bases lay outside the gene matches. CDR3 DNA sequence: TGCAGTGCTCAGACAGGGGGGGCGGAGCAGTTCTTC. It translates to CSAQTGGAEQFF.

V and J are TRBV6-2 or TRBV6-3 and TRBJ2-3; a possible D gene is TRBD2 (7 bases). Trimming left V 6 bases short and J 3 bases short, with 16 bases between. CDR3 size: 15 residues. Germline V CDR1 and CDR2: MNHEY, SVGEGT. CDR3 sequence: CASSQGTTRTDTQYF. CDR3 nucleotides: TGTGCCAGCAGCCAGGGGACTACCCGAACAGATACGCAGTATTTT.

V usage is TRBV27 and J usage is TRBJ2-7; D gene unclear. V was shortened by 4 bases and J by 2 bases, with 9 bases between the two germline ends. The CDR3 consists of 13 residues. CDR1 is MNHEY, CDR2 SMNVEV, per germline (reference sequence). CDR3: CASSYLLAYEQYF. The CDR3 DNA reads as TGTGCCAGCAGTTACCTCCTAGCCTACGAGCAGTACTTC.

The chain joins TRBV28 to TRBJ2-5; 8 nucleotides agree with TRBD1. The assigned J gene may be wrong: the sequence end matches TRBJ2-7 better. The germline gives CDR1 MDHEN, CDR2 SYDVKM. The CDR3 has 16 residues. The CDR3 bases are TGTGCCAGCAGTTTGAGAGGAGCAGGGGGCCACCACGAGCAGTACTTC. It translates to CASSLRGAGGHHEQYF.

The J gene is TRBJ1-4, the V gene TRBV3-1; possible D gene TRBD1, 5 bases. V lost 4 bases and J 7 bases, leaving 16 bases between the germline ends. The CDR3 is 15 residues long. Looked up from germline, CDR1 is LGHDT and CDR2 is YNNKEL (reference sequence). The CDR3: CASSPQAGGVEKLFF. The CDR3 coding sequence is TGTGCCAGCAGCCCCCAAGCGGGGGGAGTTGAAAAACTGTTTTTT.